This T cell receptor (beta chain) came from a study of cytomegalovirus exposure and HLA in healthy donors. This CDR3 contains 15 residues. V shed 1 base and J 2 bases; nucleotides not matched to a gene: 2. Per the germline V gene, CDR1 is SGHNT and CDR2 is YENEEA. Study-level points and caveats: Around 18,000 TCR beta sequences were associated with HLA alleles at 0.05 false discovery rate in a later analysis. A later analysis linked a missense variant in DCLRE1C to the trimming of TCR beta V and J genes.

This clone showed up just a few times. Its cognate antigen is unknown. The PCR used 60 Vbeta and 13 Jbeta primers. Clones were sequenced by immunoSEQ multiplex PCR, and TCRdb holds only the in-frame ones, with some missing. The sample records about 140,000 clones, over 60% being singletons. The sequence derives from a woman aged 45-60 years in good health and CMV-seronegative. Sequenced: PBMCs. The chain couples TRBV11-3 to TRBJ1-3, with 7 positions matching TRBD1. This chain's CDR3 is CASSLGGTAGNTIYF. CDR3 nucleotide sequence: TGTGCCAGCAGCTTAGGCGGGACAGCTGGAAACACCATATATTTT. Supplemented by reference TRBV11-3 and TRBJ1-3, the full variable domain reads EAGVVQSPRYKIIEKKQPVAFWCNPISGHNTLYWYLQNLGQGPELLIRYENEEAVDDSQLPKDRFSAERLKGVDSTLKIQPAELGDSAVYLCASSLGGTAGNTIYFGEGSWLTVV.